This T cell receptor beta chain appears in the sequencing data of a study of cytomegalovirus exposure and HLA in healthy donors. The PCR used 60 Vbeta and 13 Jbeta primers. Data came from immunoSEQ multiplex PCR; TCRdb stores just in-frame clones and leaves some out. The sample carries approximately 150,000 clones, about 80% recorded once. Trimming took off 5 bases at V and 0 bases at J, with 5 bases between the two ends. Germline V lookup: CDR1 MNHEY, CDR2 SVGAGI. CDR3 length equals 14 residues. This clone was recorded a few times. This TCR was sampled from a man aged 25 to 45 in good health and CMV-seropositive. The material sequenced was PBMCs. V usage is TRBV6-5 and J usage is TRBJ2-6; D remains ambiguous. DNA for the CDR3: TGTGCCAGCAGTGCAGGCTCTGGGGCCAACGTCCTGACTTTC. The encoded protein is CASSAGSGANVLTF.